The present entry profiles one T cell receptor beta chain with its context. This specimen belongs to a study of blood T cell repertoires in COVID-19. TCRdb's copy holds only in-frame clones and misses some; the assay was immunoSEQ multiplex PCR. The sample contains about 410,000 clones, around nine tenths of which appear only once. A Seattle source enrolled patients during active infection and followed them longitudinally. This CDR3 contains 15 residues. V shed 4 bases, J shed 2 bases, and the junction held 5 bases outside the gene matches. Germline CDR1 is MDHEN and CDR2 is SYDVKM. The chain uses TRBV28 and TRBJ1-5, with 7 positions matching TRBD1. The TCR was taken from a woman aged 40 to 49 with COVID-19, enrolled during active disease. The sequenced sample consisted of peripheral blood. The CDR3 coding sequence is TGTGCCAGCAGTTCCAGGGGGTGGGGCAATCAGCCCCAGCATTTT. Translating gives CASSSRGWGNQPQHF.